The rows below give T cell receptor beta chains drawn from one sample of a study of cytomegalovirus exposure and HLA in healthy donors. Sequencing was performed with immunoSEQ multiplex PCR; in TCRdb, only in-frame clones are kept and a portion is missing. The data show more than 150,000 clones, approximately 80% seen once. Sequenced material: PBMCs. The receptor source for this set is a woman younger than 45 in good health and CMV-seropositive. Both conserved end residues are part of each CDR3. Each record gives: V gene, J gene, clone size, D gene, CDR3 DNA, CDR3 protein. A D gene is named only where the DNA matches it firmly. Size tells how often a clone was seen (once, few, many) or the class of an expanded clone, and some rows leave it out.

TRBV25-1	TRBJ1-2	-	TRBD1	TGTGCCAGCAGTGAATCAAGGGCAGGGGGCGGCTACACCTTC	CASSESRAGGGYTF
TRBV9	TRBJ2-5	-	TRBD2	TGTGCCAGCAGCGGGGATCTGGCGGGAGGGGTCCAAGAGACCCAGTACTTC	CASSGDLAGGVQETQYF
TRBV9	TRBJ1-1	-	-	TGTGCCAGCAGCGTAGCTCCAGGCAGGATCTTAAAAGCTTTCTTT	CASSVAPGRILKAFF
TRBV28	TRBJ2-6	-	TRBD1	TGTGCCAGCAGGCGGACAGGGACTGGGGCCAACGTCCTGACTTTC	CASRRTGTGANVLTF
TRBV4-3	TRBJ1-4	-	-	TGCGCCAGCAGCCAAGATCGCCTTGTACGAGGAGGCCTTAATGAAAAACTGTTTTTT	CASSQDRLVRGGLNEKLFF
TRBV7-9	TRBJ2-5	-	-	TGTGCCAGCAGCTTAGGGCTCGGGAAAGAAGAGACCCAGTACTTC	CASSLGLGKEETQYF
TRBV5-4	TRBJ2-3	few	TRBD2	TGTGCCAGCAGCCGGGCTAGCGGGAGGGGAAGCACAGATACGCAGTATTTT	CASSRASGRGSTDTQYF
TRBV7-6	TRBJ1-1	-	-	TGTGCCAGCAGCTTAGGAGGGATGGACACTGAAGCTTTCTTT	CASSLGGMDTEAFF
TRBV6-5	TRBJ1-1	-	TRBD1	TGTGCCAGCAGTCCCTCAGGGACAGTTAACACTGAAGCTTTCTTT	CASSPSGTVNTEAFF
TRBV15	TRBJ1-3	-	-	TGTGCCACCAGCAGAGGGGGCTTTGAAAACACCATATATTTT	CATSRGGFENTIYF
TRBV11-2	TRBJ2-1	-	TRBD2	TGTGCCAGCAGTCGAGGGACTAGCTCCTACAATGAGCAGTTCTTC	CASSRGTSSYNEQFF
TRBV9	TRBJ1-1	few	-	TGTGCCAGCAGCTCGCGGGGTGAAGCTTTCTTT	CASSSRGEAFF
TRBV4-3	TRBJ2-7	-	-	TGCGCCAGCAGCCAAGACGTCCAGGGGCACCCTTACGAGCAGTACTTC	CASSQDVQGHPYEQYF
TRBV15	TRBJ2-2	-	TRBD2	TGTGCCACCAGCAGAGATTACCTAGCGGGGGATACCGGGGAACTGTTTTTT	CATSRDYLAGDTGELFF
TRBV5-1	TRBJ2-7	-	TRBD2	TGCGCCAGCAGCTCAAGCGGGAGGGATTTCCACGAGCAGTACTTC	CASSSSGRDFHEQYF
TRBV27	TRBJ2-1	-	-	TGTGCCAGCAGTTTATCCCAGAGGCTAGGATACAATGAGCAGTTCTTC	CASSLSQRLGYNEQFF
TRBV18	TRBJ2-7	-	-	TGTGCCAGCTCACCAACCAGGGTAGACGAGCAGTACTTC	CASSPTRVDEQYF
TRBV2	TRBJ2-1	-	TRBD2	TGTGCCGGGCTAGGACTAGCGGGATACAATGAGCAGTTCTTC	CAGLGLAGYNEQFF
TRBV14	TRBJ2-6	-	-	TGTGCCAGCAGCCAAGAACTGTTCTCCAACGTCCTGACTTTC	CASSQELFSNVLTF
TRBV29-1	TRBJ2-2	-	-	TGCAGCGCCCGGTGGGGCGACACCGGGGAGCTGTTTTTT	CSARWGDTGELFF
TRBV5-1	TRBJ1-2	-	-	TGCGCCAGCAGAAATGGCCCAGGGGACTATGGCTACACCTTC	CASRNGPGDYGYTF
TRBV10-2	TRBJ2-5	few	TRBD1	TGCGCCAGCAGTGTAGGGGGCGTCTATGAGACCCAGTACTTC	CASSVGGVYETQYF
TRBV5-1	TRBJ2-1	-	TRBD2	TGCGCCAGCAGCTTGGGGACTAGCGGGGGGTGGTATGAGCAGTTCTTC	CASSLGTSGGWYEQFF
TRBV29-1	TRBJ1-1	few	-	TGCAGCGTTGTGGGGGACTCCACTGAAGCTTTCTTT	CSVVGDSTEAFF
TRBV7-3	TRBJ2-5	-	-	TGTGCCAGCAGCTTAAAAAGGGAGATGACCCAGTACTTC	CASSLKREMTQYF
TRBV10-3	TRBJ2-5	-	-	TGTGCCATCAGTGAGTCTGGGTTTCCCCACAGGTCAACGGAAGAGACCCAGTACTTC	CAISESGFPHRSTEETQYF
TRBV27	TRBJ2-3	-	TRBD1	TGTGCCAGCAGTGCCCGGGACAGGGCCACAGATACGCAGTATTTT	CASSARDRATDTQYF
TRBV28	TRBJ1-1	-	TRBD1	TGTGCCAGTCTAGGTGGGACAGGGCCCTTTAACACTGAAGCTTTCTTT	CASLGGTGPFNTEAFF
TRBV5-1	TRBJ1-1	-	TRBD1	TGCGCCAGCAGCGCCGCAGGGGGCTCTACGGGGACTGAAGCTTTCTTT	CASSAAGGSTGTEAFF
TRBV7-9	TRBJ2-3	-	TRBD2	TGTGCCAGCGAACAGGAGGTGGCGGGAGGGGTCACAGATACGCAGTATTTT	CASEQEVAGGVTDTQYF
TRBV6-5	TRBJ2-1	-	TRBD2	TGTGCCAGCAGTTATCGAGCGGGGGGGAACAATGAGCAGTTCTTC	CASSYRAGGNNEQFF
TRBV6-6	TRBJ2-2	-	-	TGTGCCAGCAGTTACTCGTCCAGGTGGAACCCCGGGGAGCTGTTTTTT	CASSYSSRWNPGELFF
TRBV6-5	TRBJ2-7	few	-	TGTGCCAGCACCACCGACCGGGACAACCGACAGCAGTACTTC	CASTTDRDNRQQYF
TRBV19	TRBJ2-3	once	TRBD2	TGTGCCAGTAGTTCTAGCGGAGGCACAGATACGCAGTATTTT	CASSSSGGTDTQYF
TRBV11-2	TRBJ1-1	-	-	TGTGCCAGCAGCCCCGCCCCCACCTACGGGGTTAACACTGAAGCTTTCTTT	CASSPAPTYGVNTEAFF
TRBV10-1	TRBJ1-2	-	-	TGCGCCAGCAGTGCGACCGAGGCGTATGGCTACACCTTC	CASSATEAYGYTF
TRBV9	TRBJ1-1	-	-	TGTGCCAGCAGCGTAGGTAGGGGAACTGAAGCTTTCTTT	CASSVGRGTEAFF
TRBV5-4	TRBJ2-2	-	TRBD1	TGTGCCAGCAGCCACCCAGGGACAGGGAAAACCGGGGAGCTGTTTTTT	CASSHPGTGKTGELFF
TRBV5-1	TRBJ1-1	-	-	TGCGCCAGCAGCACAAGCACTGAAGCTTTCTTT	CASSTSTEAFF
TRBV2	TRBJ1-2	-	-	TGTGCCTTCACCACGGAGGTTAAAGGCGGTTTATATGGCTACACCTTC	CAFTTEVKGGLYGYTF
TRBV7-9	TRBJ2-1	-	TRBD2	TGTGCCAGCAGCTTAGACGTTAGCGGGCCGACGGATGAGCAGTTCTTC	CASSLDVSGPTDEQFF
TRBV6-1	TRBJ2-5	-	TRBD2	TGTGCCAACTCCCTAGCGGGGGGGGAGACCCAGTACTTC	CANSLAGGETQYF
TRBV29-1	TRBJ2-7	-	-	TGCAGCGTTGCTACAGGGGGGGTAAGGCAGTACTTC	CSVATGGVRQYF
TRBV15	TRBJ2-2	-	TRBD2	TGTGCCACCAGCTCTTCTAGCGGGGGGCGAGGGGGGGAGCTGTTTTTT	CATSSSSGGRGGELFF
TRBV4-2	TRBJ1-2	few	TRBD1	TGTGCCAGCAGCCAAGAACAGGGGCCTAACTATGGCTACACCTTC	CASSQEQGPNYGYTF
TRBV27	TRBJ2-7	-	-	TGTGCCAGCAGCCAAGGGGCCTACGAGCAGTACTTC	CASSQGAYEQYF
TRBV10-3	TRBJ1-5	-	TRBD1	TGTGCCATCAGCGAGGGACAGGGGGCTCAGCCCCAGCATTTT	CAISEGQGAQPQHF
TRBV7-2	TRBJ1-2	-	-	TGTGCCAGCAGCTTAGTCAGTACCCCCTATGGCTACACCTTC	CASSLVSTPYGYTF
TRBV9	TRBJ1-2	few	-	TGTGCCAGCAGCGTAGGGGGGGGGTCGGCTAACTATGGCTACACCTTC	CASSVGGGSANYGYTF
TRBV19	TRBJ2-2	-	TRBD2	TGTGCCAGTATCGGAGCGGGGGGGCTCACCGGGGAGCTGTTTTTT	CASIGAGGLTGELFF
TRBV6-5	TRBJ1-1	-	TRBD1	TGTGCCAGCAGTAAAGAAGGGGGCTACACTGAAGCTTTCTTT	CASSKEGGYTEAFF
TRBV19	TRBJ2-3	-	-	TGTGCCTCAGCGAGGGCTAGCACAGATACGCAGTATTTT	CASARASTDTQYF
TRBV6-5	TRBJ1-2	-	TRBD1	TGTGCCAGCAGTTACTCTGGGGGACAGGCGGGCTACACCTTC	CASSYSGGQAGYTF
TRBV19	TRBJ1-2	-	-	TGTGCCAGTAGTATAGCAGGTTACTATGGCTACACCTTC	CASSIAGYYGYTF
TRBV6-1	TRBJ2-7	few	TRBD1	TGTGCCAGCAGGGACAGGGCTCACTACGAGCAGTACTTC	CASRDRAHYEQYF